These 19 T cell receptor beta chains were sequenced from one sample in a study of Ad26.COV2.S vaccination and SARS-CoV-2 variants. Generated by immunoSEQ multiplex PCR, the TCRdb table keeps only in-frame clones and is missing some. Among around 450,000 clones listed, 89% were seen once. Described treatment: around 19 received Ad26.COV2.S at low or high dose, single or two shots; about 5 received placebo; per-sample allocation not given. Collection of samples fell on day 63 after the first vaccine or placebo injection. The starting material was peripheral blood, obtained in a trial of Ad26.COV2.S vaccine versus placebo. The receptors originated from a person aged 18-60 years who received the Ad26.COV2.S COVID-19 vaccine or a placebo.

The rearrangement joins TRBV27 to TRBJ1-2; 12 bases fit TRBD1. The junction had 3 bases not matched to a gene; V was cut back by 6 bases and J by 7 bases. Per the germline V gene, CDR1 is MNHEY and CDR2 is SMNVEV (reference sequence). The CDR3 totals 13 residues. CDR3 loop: CASRGDRGLGYTF. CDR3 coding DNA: TGTGCCAGCAGAGGGGACAGGGGGCTTGGCTACACCTTC.

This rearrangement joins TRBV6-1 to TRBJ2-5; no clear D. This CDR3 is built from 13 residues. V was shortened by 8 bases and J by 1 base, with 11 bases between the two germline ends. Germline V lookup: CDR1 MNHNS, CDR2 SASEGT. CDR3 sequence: CASQNYPQETQYF. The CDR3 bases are TGTGCCAGCCAGAACTACCCCCAAGAGACCCAGTACTTC.

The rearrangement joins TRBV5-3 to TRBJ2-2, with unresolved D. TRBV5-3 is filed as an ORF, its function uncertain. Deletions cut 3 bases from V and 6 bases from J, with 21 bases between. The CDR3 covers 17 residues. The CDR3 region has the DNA TGTGCCAGAAGCTCACCCATTGGTCCCGGTGGGGCCGGGGAGCTGTTTTTT. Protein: CARSSPIGPGGAGELFF.

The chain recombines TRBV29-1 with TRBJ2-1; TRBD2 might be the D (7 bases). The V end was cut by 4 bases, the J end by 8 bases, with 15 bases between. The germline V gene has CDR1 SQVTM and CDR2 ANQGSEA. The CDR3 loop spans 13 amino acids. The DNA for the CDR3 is TGCAGCGTTGCGCGACTAGCAGGGGATGAGCAGTTCTTC. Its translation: CSVARLAGDEQFF.

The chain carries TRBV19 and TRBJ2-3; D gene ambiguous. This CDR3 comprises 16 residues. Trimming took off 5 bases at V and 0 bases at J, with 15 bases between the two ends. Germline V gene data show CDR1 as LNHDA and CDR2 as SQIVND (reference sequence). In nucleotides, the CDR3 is TGTGCCAGTAGTCTACGCCCGGTGGGGAGCACAGATACGCAGTATTTT. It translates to CASSLRPVGSTDTQYF.

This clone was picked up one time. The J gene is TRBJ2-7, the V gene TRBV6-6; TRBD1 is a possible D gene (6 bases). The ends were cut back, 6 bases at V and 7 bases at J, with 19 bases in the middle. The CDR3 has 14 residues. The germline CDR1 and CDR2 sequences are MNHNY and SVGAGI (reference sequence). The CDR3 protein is CASSRDNLLGEQYV. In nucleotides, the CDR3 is TGTGCCAGCAGCCGGGACAACCTTCTCGGAGAGCAGTACGTC.

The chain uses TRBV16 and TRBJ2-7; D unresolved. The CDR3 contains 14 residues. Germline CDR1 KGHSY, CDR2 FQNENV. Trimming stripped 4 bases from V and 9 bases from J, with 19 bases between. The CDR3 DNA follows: TGTGCCAGCAGCCCCGACGGGCCTTCCCTCGGGCAGTACGTC. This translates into CASSPDGPSLGQYV.

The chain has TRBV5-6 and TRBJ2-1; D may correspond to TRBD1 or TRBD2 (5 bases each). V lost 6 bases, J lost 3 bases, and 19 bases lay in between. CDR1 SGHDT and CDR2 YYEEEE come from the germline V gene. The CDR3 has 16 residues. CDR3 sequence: CASNPFDAGGYNEQFF. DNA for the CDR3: TGTGCCAGCAACCCCTTCGACGCTGGGGGCTACAATGAGCAGTTCTTC.

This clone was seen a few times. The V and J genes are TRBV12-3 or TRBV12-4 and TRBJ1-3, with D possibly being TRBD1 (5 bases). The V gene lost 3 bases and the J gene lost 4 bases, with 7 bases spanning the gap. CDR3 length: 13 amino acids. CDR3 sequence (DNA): TGTGCCAGCAGTTTTTACAGGGGAAACACCATATATTTT. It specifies CASSFYRGNTIYF.

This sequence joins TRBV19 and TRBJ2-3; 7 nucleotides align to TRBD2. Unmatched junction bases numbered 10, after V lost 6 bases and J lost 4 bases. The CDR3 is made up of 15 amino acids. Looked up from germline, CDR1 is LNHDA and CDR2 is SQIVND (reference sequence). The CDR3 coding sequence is TGTGCCAGTAGGCCGGCGGGGGTCCGCGCAGATACGCAGTATTTT. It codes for CASRPAGVRADTQYF.

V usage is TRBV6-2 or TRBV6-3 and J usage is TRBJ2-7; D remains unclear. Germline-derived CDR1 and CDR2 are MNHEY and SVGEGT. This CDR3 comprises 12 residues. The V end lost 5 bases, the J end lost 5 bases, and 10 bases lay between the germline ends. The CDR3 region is CASSTRLNEQYF. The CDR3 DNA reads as TGTGCCAGCAGTACGAGACTTAACGAGCAGTACTTC.

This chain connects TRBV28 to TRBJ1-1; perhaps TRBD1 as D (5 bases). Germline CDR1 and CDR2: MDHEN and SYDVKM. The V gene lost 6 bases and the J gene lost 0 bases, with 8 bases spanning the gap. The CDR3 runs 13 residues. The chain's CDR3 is CASRAGLNTEAFF. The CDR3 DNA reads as TGTGCCAGCAGAGCAGGGCTGAACACTGAAGCTTTCTTT. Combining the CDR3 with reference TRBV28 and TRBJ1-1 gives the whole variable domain DVKVTQSSRYLVKRTGEKVFLECVQDMDHENMFWYRQDPGLGLRLIYFSYDVKMKEKGDIPEGYSVSREKKERFSLILESASTNQTSMYLCASRAGLNTEAFFGQGTRLTVV.

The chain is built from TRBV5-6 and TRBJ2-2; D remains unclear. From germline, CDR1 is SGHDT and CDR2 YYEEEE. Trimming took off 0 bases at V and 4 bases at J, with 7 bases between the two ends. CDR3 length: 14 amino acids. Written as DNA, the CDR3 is TGTGCCAGCAGCTTGGATTGGAGCACCGGGGAGCTGTTTTTT. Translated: CASSLDWSTGELFF. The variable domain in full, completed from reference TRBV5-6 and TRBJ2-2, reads DAGVTQSPTHLIKTRGQQVTLRCSPKSGHDTVSWYQQALGQGPQFIFQYYEEEERQRGNFPDRFSGHQFPNYSSELNVNALLLGDSALYLCASSLDWSTGELFFGEGSRLTVL.

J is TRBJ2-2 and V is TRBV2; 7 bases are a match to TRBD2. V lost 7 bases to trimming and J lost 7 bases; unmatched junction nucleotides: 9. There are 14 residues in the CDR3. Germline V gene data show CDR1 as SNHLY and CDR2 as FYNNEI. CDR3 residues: CASISGSGGGELFF. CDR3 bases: TGTGCCAGCATTAGCGGGTCCGGAGGCGGGGAGCTGTTTTTT.

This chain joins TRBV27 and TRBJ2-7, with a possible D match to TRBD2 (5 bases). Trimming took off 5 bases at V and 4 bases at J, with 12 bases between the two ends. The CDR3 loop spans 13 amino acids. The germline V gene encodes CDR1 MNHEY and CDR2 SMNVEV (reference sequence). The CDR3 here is CASSPRVGYEQYV. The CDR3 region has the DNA TGTGCCAGCAGTCCGCGGGTCGGGTACGAGCAGTACGTC.

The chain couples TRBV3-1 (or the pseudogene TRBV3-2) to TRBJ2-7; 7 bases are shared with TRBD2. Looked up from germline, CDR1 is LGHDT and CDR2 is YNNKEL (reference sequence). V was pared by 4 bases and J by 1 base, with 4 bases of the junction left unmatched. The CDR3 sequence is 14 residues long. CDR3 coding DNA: TGTGCCAGCAGCCTCGGACTAGGTTCCTACGAGCAGTACGTC. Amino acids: CASSLGLGSYEQYV.

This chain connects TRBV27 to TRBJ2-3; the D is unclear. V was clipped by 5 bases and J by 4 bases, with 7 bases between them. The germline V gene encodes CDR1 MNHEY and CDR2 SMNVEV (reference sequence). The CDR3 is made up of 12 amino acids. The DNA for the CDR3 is TGTGCCAGCAGTCAAGGCCCAGATACGCAGTATTTT. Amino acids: CASSQGPDTQYF.

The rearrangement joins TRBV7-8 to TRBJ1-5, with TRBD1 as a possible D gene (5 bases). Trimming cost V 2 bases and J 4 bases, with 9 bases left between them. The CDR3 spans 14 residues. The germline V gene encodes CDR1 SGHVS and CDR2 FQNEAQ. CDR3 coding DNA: TGTGCCAGCAGCTTAAGTCGGGGGAATCAGCCCCAGCATTTT. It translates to CASSLSRGNQPQHF.

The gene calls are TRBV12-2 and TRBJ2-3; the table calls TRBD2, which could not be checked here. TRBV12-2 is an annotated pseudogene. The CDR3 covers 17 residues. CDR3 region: CASREWPGTPATDTQYF. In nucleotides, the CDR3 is TGTGCAAGTCGCGAGTGGCCGGGGACTCCGGCAACAGATACGCAGTATTTT.